One sample yielded the 24 T cell receptor beta chains listed below, sequenced in a study of radiation and T cells in renal cell carcinoma. Assay: immunoSEQ multiplex PCR; the TCRdb copy retains only in-frame clones and omits some. The table includes some 75,000 clones, roughly 82% detected once. Documented time point: blood 2 weeks post-SBRT. The sample's treatment: 15 Gy SBRT to primary tumor, nephrectomy 4 weeks later. This specimen was blood, taken from a patient whose treatment included radiotherapy and nephrectomy. The origin of the receptors is a man in his 60s with renal cell carcinoma.

J is TRBJ2-1 and V is TRBV4-2; the D gene is possibly TRBD2 (6 bases). Trimming left V 6 bases short and J 2 bases short, with 11 bases between. The CDR3 totals 14 residues. Germline values: CDR1 LGHNA, CDR2 YNFKEQ. The CDR3 bases are TGTGCCAGCAGGTCGGGGGAGGCCTACAATGAGCAGTTCTTC. It translates to CASRSGEAYNEQFF.

This clone has only a few counts. The chain has TRBV14 and TRBJ1-2; 9 nucleotides align to TRBD1. CDR1 and CDR2 from the germline V gene are SGHDN and FVKESK. J lost 10 bases, V lost 5 bases, and 8 bases had no gene match. There are 13 residues in the CDR3. The CDR3 sequence: CASSLGQGIAYTF. The CDR3 bases are TGTGCCAGCAGCTTGGGACAGGGTATCGCCTACACCTTC.

This sequence joins TRBV5-1 and TRBJ2-1, with D possibly TRBD1 on 6 matching bases. The length of the CDR3 is 16 residues. Germline V gives CDR1 SGHRS, CDR2 YFSETQ. The ends were cut back, 4 bases at V and 3 bases at J, with 17 bases in the middle. The CDR3 sequence is CASSPKGGGLYNEQFF. The CDR3 DNA reads as TGCGCCAGCAGCCCCAAAGGGGGTGGGCTCTACAATGAGCAGTTCTTC.

The CDR3 is CASSIRFGQGAGWQFF. In DNA form, the CDR3 reads TGTGCCAGTAGTATACGTTTCGGACAGGGGGCTGGGTGGCAGTTCTTC. This chain joins TRBV19 and TRBJ2-1; 11 bases map to TRBD1. V dropped 2 bases and J dropped 12; count of bases not matched to a gene: 12. CDR3 length: 16 residues. Germline lookup yields CDR1 LNHDA and CDR2 SQIVND (reference sequence).

V usage is TRBV7-7 and J usage is TRBJ1-3; 10 nucleotides match TRBD1. V shed 5 bases and J 0 bases; nucleotides not matched to a gene: 10. CDR1 SSHAT and CDR2 FNYEAQ come from the germline V gene (reference sequence). The CDR3 has 18 residues. The CDR3 spells CASSRDRGHLYSGNTIYF. The CDR3 region has the DNA TGTGCCAGCAGCCGGGACAGGGGCCATTTGTACTCTGGAAACACCATATATTTT. The variable domain in full, with the rest retrieved from reference TRBV7-7 and TRBJ1-3, is GAGVSQSPRYKVTKRGQDVTLRCDPISSHATLYWYQQALGQGPEFLTYFNYEAQPDKSGLPSDRFSAERPEGSISTLTIQRTEQRDSAMYRCASSRDRGHLYSGNTIYFGEGSWLTVV.

The chain has TRBV6-5 and TRBJ1-1; the match to TRBD1 covers 8 bases. The CDR3 consists of 14 residues. Losses at the gene ends were 7 bases for V and 4 bases for J; bases not matched to a gene: 8. Per the germline V gene, CDR1 is MNHEY and CDR2 is SVGAGI. For the CDR3, the DNA is TGTGCCAGCACCGCGACAGGGGCGGGCACTGAAGCTTTCTTT. Amino acids: CASTATGAGTEAFF.

This chain joins TRBV27 and TRBJ2-1; D possibly corresponds to TRBD2 (6 bases). This CDR3 has 14 residues. The V end lost 6 bases, the J end lost 3 bases, and 12 bases lay between the germline ends. Per the germline V gene, CDR1 is MNHEY and CDR2 is SMNVEV (reference sequence). CDR3 loop: CASRSGGRYNEQFF. The CDR3 DNA is TGTGCCAGCAGGTCCGGGGGACGCTACAATGAGCAGTTCTTC.

The chain is built from TRBV27 and TRBJ2-7; a weak D match, TRBD2 (6 bases). The V end lost 3 bases, the J end lost 2 bases, and 20 bases lay between the germline ends. Germline assignment: CDR1 MNHEY and CDR2 SMNVEV (reference sequence). CDR3 length: 17 amino acids. The CDR3 region has the DNA TGTGCCAGCAGTTTGACTGCATGGAGGGATCCCCCCTACGAGCAGTACTTC. As protein: CASSLTAWRDPPYEQYF.

A single count supports this clone. V usage is TRBV2 and J usage is TRBJ2-3; TRBD1 matches at 9 bases. Germline CDR1 is SNHLY and CDR2 is FYNNEI. The CDR3 runs to 15 residues. The ends lost 2 bases at V and 3 bases at J; junction bases unmatched: 3. CDR3 sequence reads: CASSELQGATDTQYF. The CDR3 DNA sequence: TGTGCCAGCAGTGAACTACAGGGGGCAACAGATACGCAGTATTTT.

The rearrangement links TRBV7-9 to TRBJ2-1; 9 nucleotides agree with TRBD2. J lost 0 bases, V lost 4 bases, and 10 bases had no gene match. The CDR3 contains 18 residues. CDR1 is SEHNR and CDR2 is FQNEAQ in the germline V gene (reference sequence). CDR3 coding DNA: TGTGCCAGCAGCTCATCTAGCGGGGAAGGAGGCTCCTACAATGAGCAGTTCTTC. Translating it yields CASSSSSGEGGSYNEQFF.

The chain recombines TRBV7-8 with TRBJ2-1; D may be TRBD2 (6 bases). The CDR3 loop spans 13 amino acids. V lost 5 bases to trimming and J lost 7 bases, with 12 bases between them. Germline V gives CDR1 SGHVS, CDR2 FQNEAQ. CDR3 nucleotide sequence: TGTGCCAGCAGCCTGGGACTTGGGAATGAGCAGTTCTTC. It specifies CASSLGLGNEQFF. Full variable domain (outside the CDR3, taken from reference TRBV7-8 and TRBJ2-1): GAGVSQSPRYKVAKRGQDVALRCDPISGHVSLFWYQQALGQGPEFLTYFQNEAQLDKSGLPSDRFFAERPEGSVSTLKIQRTQQEDSAVYLCASSLGLGNEQFFGPGTRLTVL.

The CDR3 loop is CASSPRSGSPETQYF. The DNA for the CDR3 is TGCGCCAGCAGTCCACGGAGCGGGAGTCCAGAGACCCAGTACTTC. The chain recombines TRBV5-1 with TRBJ2-5, with 8 bases identical to TRBD2. CDR1 and CDR2 (germline): SGHRS, YFSETQ. V was clipped by 5 bases and J by 4 bases; unmatched bases: 10. This CDR3 is 15 amino acids long.

The chain joins TRBV7-9 to TRBJ1-4; 9 nucleotides agree with TRBD1. CDR1 SEHNR and CDR2 FQNEAQ come from the germline V gene (reference sequence). V lost 5 bases and J lost 4; bases outside the gene matches: 5. This CDR3 contains 15 residues. The CDR3 loop reads CASSLGTGLNEKLFF. As DNA, the CDR3 is TGTGCCAGCAGCCTCGGGACAGGGCTTAATGAAAAACTGTTTTTT.

This chain connects TRBV27 to TRBJ1-2, with D hard to call. Trimming cost V 7 bases and J 0 bases, with 9 bases left between them. Germline V gene data show CDR1 as MNHEY and CDR2 as SMNVEV (reference sequence). The CDR3 is 13 amino acids. CDR3 DNA sequence: TGTGCCAGCACTCCACATCCTAACTATGGCTACACCTTC. Its translation: CASTPHPNYGYTF.

V is TRBV28 and J is TRBJ1-1, with 10 bases that match TRBD1. The germline gives CDR1 MDHEN, CDR2 SYDVKM. The CDR3 is 16 amino acids. V dropped 3 bases and J dropped 1; count of bases not matched to a gene: 5. In DNA form, the CDR3 reads TGTGCCAGCAGTTTCGGACAGGGGGGAACGAACACTGAAGCTTTCTTT. Amino acids: CASSFGQGGTNTEAFF.

Written as DNA, the CDR3 is TGTGCCAGCAGCTTAGGAGCAGGGGTGAACACTGAAGCTTTCTTT. It translates to CASSLGAGVNTEAFF. The chain has TRBV7-9 and TRBJ1-1; D is perhaps TRBD1 (6 bases). The CDR3 totals 15 residues. CDR1 and CDR2 from the germline V gene are SEHNR and FQNEAQ (reference sequence). Trimming removed 1 base at V and 0 bases at J, with 9 bases between.

This clone is a singleton in its sample. The V gene is TRBV11-3, the J gene TRBJ2-1, with TRBD2 as a possible D gene (7 bases). CDR1 and CDR2 (germline): SGHNT, YENEEA. Deletions cut 2 bases from V and 5 bases from J, with 13 bases between. The CDR3 has 15 residues. The CDR3 reads CASSLWGRGNNEQFF. The CDR3 DNA sequence: TGTGCCAGCAGCTTATGGGGGAGGGGGAACAATGAGCAGTTCTTC.

This clone was detected only once. V and J are TRBV6-6 and TRBJ2-3; D not resolved. The CDR3 is 13 residues long. V lost 4 bases and J lost 9, with 14 bases in between. Germline CDR1 and CDR2: MNHNY and SVGAGI (reference sequence). CDR3 DNA sequence: TGTGCCAGCAGTTCCAGGACCGACCGCACGCAGTATTTT. This sequence encodes CASSSRTDRTQYF.

The chain carries TRBV6-5 and TRBJ2-3; 7 nucleotides match TRBD2. The CDR3 length is 16 residues. The germline V gene encodes CDR1 MNHEY and CDR2 SVGAGI. Trimming removed 2 bases from V and 0 bases from J; junction bases left unmatched: 5. CDR3 residues: CASSYQGGTSTDTQYF. DNA of the CDR3: TGTGCCAGCAGTTACCAGGGAGGGACTAGCACAGATACGCAGTATTTT.

The rearrangement links TRBV10-3 to TRBJ2-4; D remains ambiguous. V was trimmed by 10 bases and J by 0 bases, leaving 13 bases between them. Germline assignment: CDR1 ENHRY and CDR2 SYGVKD. CDR3 length: 14 residues. CDR3 loop: CATTRTEAKNIQYF. Here the CDR3 DNA reads TGTGCCACCACAAGAACCGAAGCCAAAAACATTCAGTACTTC.

The CDR3 DNA is TGTGCCACCAGCTTTGGGACAGTACCCTACGAGCAGTACTTC. Residues: CATSFGTVPYEQYF. The V and J genes are TRBV15 and TRBJ2-7; 7 nucleotides agree with TRBD1. V was clipped by 5 bases and J by 2 bases; unmatched bases: 6. The CDR3 has 14 residues. CDR1 is LNHNV and CDR2 is YYDKDF in the germline V gene (reference sequence).

This clone has more than one count but fewer than ten. The chain combines TRBV29-1 with TRBJ2-1; D unclear. The CDR3 has 10 residues. Germline V gene lookup returns CDR1 SQVTM and CDR2 ANQGSEA. Trimming removed 6 bases at V and 15 bases at J, with 15 bases between. CDR3 region: CSVSSNVPFF. The CDR3 coding sequence is TGCAGCGTCTCTAGTAACGTTCCGTTCTTC.

The V and J genes are TRBV4-3 and TRBJ2-7, with D perhaps TRBD2 (5 bases). The CDR3 extends over 14 amino acids. The germline gives CDR1 LGHNA, CDR2 YSLEER. V gave up 4 bases and J gave up 1 base, with 11 bases separating them. The CDR3 DNA follows: TGCGCCAGCAGCCCTGTCGGGGAGTCCTACGAGCAGTACTTC. Amino acid sequence: CASSPVGESYEQYF.

This clone was counted a single time. The chain links TRBV19 to TRBJ2-5, with unresolved D. The CDR3 consists of 14 residues. Germline V gene sequence: CDR1 LNHDA, CDR2 SQIVND (reference sequence). V lost 3 bases, J lost 7 bases, and 15 bases lay in between. This chain's CDR3 is CASSIRQALGTQYF. As DNA, the CDR3 is TGTGCCAGTAGTATCCGGCAGGCTTTGGGGACCCAGTACTTC.